This TCR beta chain was sequenced during a study of CD8+CD57+ T cells in acquired aplastic anemia. As for the study in general: On average, sorted CD4+ and CD8+ cells gave approximately 3.1 ug of DNA.

An expansion of CD8+CD57+ cells by flow cytometry had been shown in patients chosen for sequencing. Each patient carried a diagnosis of severe acquired aplastic anemia. Patients were therapy-naive when their blood was sampled. Study outcomes and limitations: Significance was not reached for CD8+ Simpson's diversity between patients and controls.

The CDR3 loop spans 15 amino acids. Trimming left V 1 base short and J 4 bases short, with 11 bases between. Germline lookup yields CDR1 SGHRS and CDR2 YFSETQ. Both TCR beta VDJ combination and CDR3 sequence profiling were carried out. Genomic DNA was the template for this profiling. TCRdb re-called the reads through MiXCR, storing one row per CDR3 protein. The data contain roughly 280,000 distinct CDR3 sequences, around three fifths of them seen just once; the ten biggest clones take up 1.3%. A note on this clonotype: The antigen is not known.

Sequencing was done on a sample of sorted CD4+, CD8+, or CD8+CD57+ T cells (not recorded which) from PBMCs. The rearrangement links TRBV5-1 to TRBJ1-4; D not resolved. The sequence came from a human donor with aplastic anemia. CDR3 residues: CASSLYTGDNEKLFF. The CDR3 DNA reads TGCGCCAGCAGCTTGTACACCGGAGATAATGAAAAACTGTTTTTT.